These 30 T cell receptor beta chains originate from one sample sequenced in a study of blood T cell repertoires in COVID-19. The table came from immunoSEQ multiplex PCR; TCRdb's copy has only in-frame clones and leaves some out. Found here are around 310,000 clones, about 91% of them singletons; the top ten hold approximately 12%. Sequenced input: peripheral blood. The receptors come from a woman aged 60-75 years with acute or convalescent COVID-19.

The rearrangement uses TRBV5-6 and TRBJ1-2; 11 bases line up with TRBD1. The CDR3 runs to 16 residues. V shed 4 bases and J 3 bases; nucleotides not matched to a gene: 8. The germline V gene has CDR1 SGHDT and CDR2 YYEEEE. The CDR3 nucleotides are TGTGCCAGCAGCCGTGGACAGGGGGCGCTTTACTATGGCTACACCTTC. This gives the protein CASSRGQGALYYGYTF.

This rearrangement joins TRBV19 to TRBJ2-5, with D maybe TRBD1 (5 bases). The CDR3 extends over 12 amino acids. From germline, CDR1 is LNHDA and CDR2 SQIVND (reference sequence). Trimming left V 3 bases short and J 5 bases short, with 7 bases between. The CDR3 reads CASSIWGETQYF. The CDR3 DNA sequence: TGTGCCAGTAGTATTTGGGGCGAGACCCAGTACTTC.

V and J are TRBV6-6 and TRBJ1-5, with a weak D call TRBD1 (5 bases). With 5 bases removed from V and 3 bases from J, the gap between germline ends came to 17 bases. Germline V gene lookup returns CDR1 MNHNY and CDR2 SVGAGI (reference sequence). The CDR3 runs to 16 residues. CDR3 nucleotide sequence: TGTGCCAGCAGTACCGCGCCAGGACACAACAATCAGCCCCAGCATTTT. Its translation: CASSTAPGHNNQPQHF.

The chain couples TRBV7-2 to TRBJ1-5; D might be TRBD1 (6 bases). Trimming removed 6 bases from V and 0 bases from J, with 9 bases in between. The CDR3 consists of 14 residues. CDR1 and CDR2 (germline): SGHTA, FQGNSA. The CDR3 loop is CASSKDSSNQPQHF. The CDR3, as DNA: TGTGCCAGCAGTAAGGACAGTAGCAATCAGCCCCAGCATTTT.

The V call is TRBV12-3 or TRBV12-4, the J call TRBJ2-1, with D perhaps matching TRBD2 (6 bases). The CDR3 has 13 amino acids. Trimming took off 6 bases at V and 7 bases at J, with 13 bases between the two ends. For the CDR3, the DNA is TGTGCCAGCAGACTGGTGGGGGGTAATGAGCAGTTCTTC. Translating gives CASRLVGGNEQFF.

CDR3 nucleotides: TGTGCCATCAGTGAGTCGAGTTTTAGGACTACCTACAATGAGCAGTTCTTC. It specifies CAISESSFRTTYNEQFF. This chain links TRBV10-3 with TRBJ2-1, with D possibly being TRBD2 (6 bases). CDR3 length equals 17 residues. CDR1 is ENHRY and CDR2 is SYGVKD in the germline V gene. V was shortened by 0 bases and J by 2 bases, with 14 bases between the two germline ends.

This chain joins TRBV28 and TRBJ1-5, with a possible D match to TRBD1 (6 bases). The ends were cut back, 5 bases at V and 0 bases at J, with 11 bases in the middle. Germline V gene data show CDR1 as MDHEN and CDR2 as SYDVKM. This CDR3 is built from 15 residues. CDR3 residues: CASSPWTDSNQPQHF. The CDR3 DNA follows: TGTGCCAGCAGTCCGTGGACAGATAGCAATCAGCCCCAGCATTTT.

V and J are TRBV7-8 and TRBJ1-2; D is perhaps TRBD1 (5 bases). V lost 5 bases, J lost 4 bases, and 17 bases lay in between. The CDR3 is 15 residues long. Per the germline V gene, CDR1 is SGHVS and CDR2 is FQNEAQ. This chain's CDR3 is CASSVDSSHGYGYTF. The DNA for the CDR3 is TGTGCCAGCAGCGTTGACAGCTCCCACGGCTATGGCTACACCTTC.

As DNA, the CDR3 is TGTGCCTGGTGGCCGGGGGCTAGCGGGGGGAGCTCCTACGAGCAGTACTTC. Translation gives CAWWPGASGGSSYEQYF. The V and J genes are TRBV30 and TRBJ2-7; 11 bases are shared with TRBD2. CDR3 length: 17 amino acids. After removal of 5 bases from V and 0 bases from J, the junction contained 12 bases not matched to a gene. Germline CDR1 GTSNPN, CDR2 SVGIG (reference sequence).

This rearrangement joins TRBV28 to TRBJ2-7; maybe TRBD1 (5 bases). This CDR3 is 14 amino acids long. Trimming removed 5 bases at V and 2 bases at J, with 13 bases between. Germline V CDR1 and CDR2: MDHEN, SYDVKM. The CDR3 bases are TGTGCCAGCAGTCCCCCAGGGAATACCTACGAGCAGTACTTC. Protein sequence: CASSPPGNTYEQYF. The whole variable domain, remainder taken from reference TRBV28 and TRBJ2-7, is DVKVTQSSRYLVKRTGEKVFLECVQDMDHENMFWYRQDPGLGLRLIYFSYDVKMKEKGDIPEGYSVSREKKERFSLILESASTNQTSMYLCASSPPGNTYEQYFGPGTRLTVT.

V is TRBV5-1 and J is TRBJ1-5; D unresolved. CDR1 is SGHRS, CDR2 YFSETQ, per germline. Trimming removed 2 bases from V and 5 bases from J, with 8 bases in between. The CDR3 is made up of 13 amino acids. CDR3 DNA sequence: TGCGCCAGCAGCTTAGACGGAGATCAGCCCCAGCATTTT. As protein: CASSLDGDQPQHF.

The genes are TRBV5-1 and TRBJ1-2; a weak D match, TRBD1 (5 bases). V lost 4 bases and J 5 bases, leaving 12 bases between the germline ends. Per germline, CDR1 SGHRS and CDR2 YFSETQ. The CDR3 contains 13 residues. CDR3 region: CASSPADTYGYTF. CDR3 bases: TGCGCCAGCAGCCCCGCGGACACGTATGGCTACACCTTC.

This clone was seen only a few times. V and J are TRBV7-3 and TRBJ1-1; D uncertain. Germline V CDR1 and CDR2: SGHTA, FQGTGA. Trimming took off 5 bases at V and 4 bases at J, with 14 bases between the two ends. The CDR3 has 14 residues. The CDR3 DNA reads TGTGCCAGCAGCCCGACGGGAGACCCCACTGAAGCTTTCTTT. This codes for CASSPTGDPTEAFF.

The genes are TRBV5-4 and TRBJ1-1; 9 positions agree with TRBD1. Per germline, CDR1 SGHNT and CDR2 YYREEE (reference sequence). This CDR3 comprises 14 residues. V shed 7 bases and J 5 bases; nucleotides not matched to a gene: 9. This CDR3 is CASGLGTGLTEAFF. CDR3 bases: TGTGCCAGCGGTTTAGGGACAGGGCTTACTGAAGCTTTCTTT.

CDR3 residues: CASSYGLAGTNAGELFF. Here the CDR3 DNA reads TGCGCCAGCAGCTATGGACTAGCGGGGACCAACGCCGGGGAGCTGTTTTTT. V usage is TRBV4-1 and J usage is TRBJ2-2; TRBD2 agrees at 12 bases. CDR3 length: 17 residues. The V segment lost 5 bases and the J segment 6 bases; nucleotides outside the gene matches: 10. Germline V gene data show CDR1 as MGHRA and CDR2 as YSYEKL.

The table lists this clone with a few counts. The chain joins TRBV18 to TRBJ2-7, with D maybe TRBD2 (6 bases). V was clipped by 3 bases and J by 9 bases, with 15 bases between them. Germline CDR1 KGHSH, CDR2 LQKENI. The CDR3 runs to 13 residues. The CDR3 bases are TGTGCCAGCTCACCTGCCCTCCGGGAGAGGCAGTACTTC. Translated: CASSPALRERQYF.

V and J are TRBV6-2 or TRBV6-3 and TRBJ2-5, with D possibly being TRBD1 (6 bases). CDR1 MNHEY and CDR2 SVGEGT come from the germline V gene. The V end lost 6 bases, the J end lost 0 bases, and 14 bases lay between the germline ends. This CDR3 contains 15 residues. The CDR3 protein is CASSPGTLYQETQYF. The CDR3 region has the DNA TGTGCCAGCAGCCCCGGGACACTGTACCAAGAGACCCAGTACTTC.

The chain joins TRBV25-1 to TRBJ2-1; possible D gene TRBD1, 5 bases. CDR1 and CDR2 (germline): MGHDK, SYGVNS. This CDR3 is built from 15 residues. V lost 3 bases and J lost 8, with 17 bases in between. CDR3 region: CASSDSLTGGHEQFF. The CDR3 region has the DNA TGTGCCAGCAGTGACTCTTTAACAGGCGGTCATGAGCAGTTCTTC. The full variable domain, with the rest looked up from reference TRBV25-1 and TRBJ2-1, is EADIYQTPRYLVIGTGKKITLECSQTMGHDKMYWYQQDPGMELHLIHYSYGVNSTEKGDLSSESTVSRIRTEHFPLTLESARPSHTSQYLCASSDSLTGGHEQFFGPGTRLTVL.

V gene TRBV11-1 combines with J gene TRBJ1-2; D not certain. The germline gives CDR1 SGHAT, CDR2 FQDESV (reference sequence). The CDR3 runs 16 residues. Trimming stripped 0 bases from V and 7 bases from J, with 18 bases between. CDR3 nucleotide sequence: TGTGCCAGCAGCTTAGCGTCTGAGGATCCCAGATCTGGCTACACCTTC. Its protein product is CASSLASEDPRSGYTF.

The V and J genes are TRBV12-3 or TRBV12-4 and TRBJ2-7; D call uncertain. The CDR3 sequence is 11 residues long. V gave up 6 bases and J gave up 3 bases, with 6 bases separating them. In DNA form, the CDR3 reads TGTGCCAGCAGCCTCCTCTACGAGCAGTACTTC. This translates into CASSLLYEQYF.

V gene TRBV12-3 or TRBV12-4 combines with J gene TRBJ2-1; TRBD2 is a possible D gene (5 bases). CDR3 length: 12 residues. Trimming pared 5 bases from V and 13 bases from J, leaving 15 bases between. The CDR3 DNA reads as TGTGCCAGCAGTACACGGGGTCTTCGTCAGTTCTTC. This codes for CASSTRGLRQFF.

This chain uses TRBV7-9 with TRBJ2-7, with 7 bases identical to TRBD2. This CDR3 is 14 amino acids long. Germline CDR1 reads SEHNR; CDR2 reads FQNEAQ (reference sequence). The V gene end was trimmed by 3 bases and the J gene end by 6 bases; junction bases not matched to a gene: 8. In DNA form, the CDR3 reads TGTGCCAGCAGCTTTGGACTAGTCCCTGCCGAGCAGTACTTC. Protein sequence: CASSFGLVPAEQYF.

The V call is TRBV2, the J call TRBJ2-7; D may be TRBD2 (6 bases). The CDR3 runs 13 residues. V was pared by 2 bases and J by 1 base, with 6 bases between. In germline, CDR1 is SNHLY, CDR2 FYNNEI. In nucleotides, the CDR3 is TGTGCCAGCAGTGAACGGGGGTCCTACGAGCAGTACTTC. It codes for CASSERGSYEQYF.

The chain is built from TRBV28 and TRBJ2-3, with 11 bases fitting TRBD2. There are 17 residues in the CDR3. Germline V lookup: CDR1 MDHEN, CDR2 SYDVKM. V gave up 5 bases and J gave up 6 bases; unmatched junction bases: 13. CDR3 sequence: CASSLTTSGGYWDTQYF. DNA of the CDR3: TGTGCCAGCAGTCTAACAACTAGCGGGGGCTACTGGGATACGCAGTATTTT.

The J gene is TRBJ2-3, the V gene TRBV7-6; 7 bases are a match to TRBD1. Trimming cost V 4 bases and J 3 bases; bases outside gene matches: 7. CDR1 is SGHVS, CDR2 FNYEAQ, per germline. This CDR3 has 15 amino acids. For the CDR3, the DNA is TGTGCCAGCAGCTCGGGACAGCAACTTACAGATACGCAGTATTTT. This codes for CASSSGQQLTDTQYF. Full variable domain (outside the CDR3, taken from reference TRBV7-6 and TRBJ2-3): GAGVSQSPRYKVTKRGQDVALRCDPISGHVSLYWYRQALGQGPEFLTYFNYEAQQDKSGLPNDRFSAERPEGSISTLTIQRTEQRDSAMYRCASSSGQQLTDTQYFGPGTRLTVL.

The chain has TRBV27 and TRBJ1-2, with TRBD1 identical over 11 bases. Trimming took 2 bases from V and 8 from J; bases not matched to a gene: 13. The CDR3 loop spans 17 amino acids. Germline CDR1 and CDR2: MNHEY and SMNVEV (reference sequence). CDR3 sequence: CASSLLGVGTGGRGYTF. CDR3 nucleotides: TGTGCCAGCAGTTTACTGGGGGTCGGGACAGGGGGTCGAGGCTACACCTTC.

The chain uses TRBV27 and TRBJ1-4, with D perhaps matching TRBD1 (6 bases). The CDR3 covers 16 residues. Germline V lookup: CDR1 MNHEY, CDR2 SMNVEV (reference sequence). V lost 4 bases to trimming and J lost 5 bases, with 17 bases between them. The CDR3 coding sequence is TGTGCCAGCAGTTCGCCTTTGACAGGACGAAATGAAAAACTGTTTTTT. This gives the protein CASSSPLTGRNEKLFF.

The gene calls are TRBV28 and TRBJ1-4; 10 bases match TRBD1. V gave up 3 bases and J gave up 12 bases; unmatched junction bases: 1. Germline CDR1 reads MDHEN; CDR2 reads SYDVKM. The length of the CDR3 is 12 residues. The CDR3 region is CASSLGQGQLFF. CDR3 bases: TGTGCCAGCAGTTTGGGACAGGGGCAACTGTTTTTT.

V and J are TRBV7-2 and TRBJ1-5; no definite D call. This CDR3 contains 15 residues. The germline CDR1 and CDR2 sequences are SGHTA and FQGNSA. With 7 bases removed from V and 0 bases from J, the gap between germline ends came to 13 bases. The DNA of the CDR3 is TGTGCCAGCACCTCCTATGAGGGTAGCAATCAGCCCCAGCATTTT. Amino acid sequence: CASTSYEGSNQPQHF.

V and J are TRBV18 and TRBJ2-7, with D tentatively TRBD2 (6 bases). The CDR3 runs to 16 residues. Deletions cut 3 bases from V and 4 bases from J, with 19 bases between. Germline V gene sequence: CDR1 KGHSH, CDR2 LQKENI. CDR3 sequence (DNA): TGTGCCAGCTCACCTGCTGCGGGGCGAAATAATTACGAGCAGTACTTC. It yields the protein CASSPAAGRNNYEQYF.